The 5 T cell receptor beta chains given below trace back to one sample, sequenced in a study of shared clonotypes between healthy human individuals. The naive CD8 fraction comprised CD45RO-negative cells positively selected for CCR7 and excluded terminally differentiated effector memory CD45RA+ cells. Profiling relied on immunoSEQ multiplex PCR, and the TCRdb table lists in-frame clones only, not all of them. The sample includes 2 million or so clones, about 94% of them seen just once. Sample: naive CD8+ T cells sorted from blood. The receptors shown here come from a man aged 18-30 years in good health.

The rearrangement joins TRBV29-1 to TRBJ1-2; 7 nucleotides match TRBD1. Germline CDR1 is SQVTM and CDR2 is ANQGSEA. Trimming cost V 1 base and J 2 bases; bases outside gene matches: 13. This CDR3 is built from 17 residues. The CDR3 is CSVEVLKGTDANYGYTF. CDR3 nucleotide sequence: TGCAGCGTTGAAGTTCTAAAAGGGACAGACGCCAACTATGGCTACACCTTC.

This chain links TRBV7-9 with TRBJ2-2; D is unclear. The CDR3 loop spans 15 amino acids. Trimming took off 2 bases at V and 5 bases at J, with 12 bases between the two ends. CDR1 and CDR2 (germline): SEHNR, FQNEAQ (reference sequence). This chain's CDR3 is CASSLKPSWTGELFF. In DNA form, the CDR3 reads TGTGCCAGCAGCTTAAAACCCTCTTGGACCGGGGAGCTGTTTTTT.

A word on this clone: This specimen includes other DNA sequences encoding the same CDR3. The rearrangement links TRBV5-4 to TRBJ1-1; D call uncertain. V dropped 0 bases and J dropped 4 bases, with 10 bases sitting between them. CDR1 and CDR2 from the germline V gene are SGHNT and YYREEE (reference sequence). The CDR3 loop spans 14 amino acids. DNA for the CDR3: TGTGCCAGCAGCTTGGGGGGTTTAGGCACTGAAGCTTTCTTT. Translating gives CASSLGGLGTEAFF.

The chain has TRBV7-2 and TRBJ2-1; D gene uncertain. This CDR3 has 14 residues. The V end was cut by 1 base, the J end by 4 bases, with 8 bases between. Germline CDR1 and CDR2: SGHTA and FQGNSA. The CDR3 coding sequence is TGTGCCAGCAGCTTAGTAGGCGCTTACAATGAGCAGTTCTTC. Its translation: CASSLVGAYNEQFF.

J is TRBJ1-2 and V is TRBV27; a weak D match, TRBD1 (5 bases). The ends were cut back, 5 bases at V and 4 bases at J, with 17 bases in the middle. This CDR3 comprises 15 residues. Germline V gene sequence: CDR1 MNHEY, CDR2 SMNVEV (reference sequence). CDR3 nucleotide sequence: TGTGCCAGCAGTCCGCTCAGAGGGGCTACCTATGGCTACACCTTC. Amino acid sequence: CASSPLRGATYGYTF.